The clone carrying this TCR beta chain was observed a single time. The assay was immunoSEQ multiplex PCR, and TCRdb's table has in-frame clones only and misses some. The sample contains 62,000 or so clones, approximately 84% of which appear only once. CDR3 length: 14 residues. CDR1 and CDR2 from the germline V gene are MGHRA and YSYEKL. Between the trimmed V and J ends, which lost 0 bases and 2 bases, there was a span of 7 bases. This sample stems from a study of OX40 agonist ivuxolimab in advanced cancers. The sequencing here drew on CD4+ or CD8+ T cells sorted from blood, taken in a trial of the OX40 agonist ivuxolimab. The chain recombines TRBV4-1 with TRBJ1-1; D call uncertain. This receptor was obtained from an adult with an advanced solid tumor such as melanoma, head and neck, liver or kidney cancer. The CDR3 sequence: CASSQDEGNTEAFF. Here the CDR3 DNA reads TGCGCCAGCAGCCAAGATGAGGGTAACACTGAAGCTTTCTTT.